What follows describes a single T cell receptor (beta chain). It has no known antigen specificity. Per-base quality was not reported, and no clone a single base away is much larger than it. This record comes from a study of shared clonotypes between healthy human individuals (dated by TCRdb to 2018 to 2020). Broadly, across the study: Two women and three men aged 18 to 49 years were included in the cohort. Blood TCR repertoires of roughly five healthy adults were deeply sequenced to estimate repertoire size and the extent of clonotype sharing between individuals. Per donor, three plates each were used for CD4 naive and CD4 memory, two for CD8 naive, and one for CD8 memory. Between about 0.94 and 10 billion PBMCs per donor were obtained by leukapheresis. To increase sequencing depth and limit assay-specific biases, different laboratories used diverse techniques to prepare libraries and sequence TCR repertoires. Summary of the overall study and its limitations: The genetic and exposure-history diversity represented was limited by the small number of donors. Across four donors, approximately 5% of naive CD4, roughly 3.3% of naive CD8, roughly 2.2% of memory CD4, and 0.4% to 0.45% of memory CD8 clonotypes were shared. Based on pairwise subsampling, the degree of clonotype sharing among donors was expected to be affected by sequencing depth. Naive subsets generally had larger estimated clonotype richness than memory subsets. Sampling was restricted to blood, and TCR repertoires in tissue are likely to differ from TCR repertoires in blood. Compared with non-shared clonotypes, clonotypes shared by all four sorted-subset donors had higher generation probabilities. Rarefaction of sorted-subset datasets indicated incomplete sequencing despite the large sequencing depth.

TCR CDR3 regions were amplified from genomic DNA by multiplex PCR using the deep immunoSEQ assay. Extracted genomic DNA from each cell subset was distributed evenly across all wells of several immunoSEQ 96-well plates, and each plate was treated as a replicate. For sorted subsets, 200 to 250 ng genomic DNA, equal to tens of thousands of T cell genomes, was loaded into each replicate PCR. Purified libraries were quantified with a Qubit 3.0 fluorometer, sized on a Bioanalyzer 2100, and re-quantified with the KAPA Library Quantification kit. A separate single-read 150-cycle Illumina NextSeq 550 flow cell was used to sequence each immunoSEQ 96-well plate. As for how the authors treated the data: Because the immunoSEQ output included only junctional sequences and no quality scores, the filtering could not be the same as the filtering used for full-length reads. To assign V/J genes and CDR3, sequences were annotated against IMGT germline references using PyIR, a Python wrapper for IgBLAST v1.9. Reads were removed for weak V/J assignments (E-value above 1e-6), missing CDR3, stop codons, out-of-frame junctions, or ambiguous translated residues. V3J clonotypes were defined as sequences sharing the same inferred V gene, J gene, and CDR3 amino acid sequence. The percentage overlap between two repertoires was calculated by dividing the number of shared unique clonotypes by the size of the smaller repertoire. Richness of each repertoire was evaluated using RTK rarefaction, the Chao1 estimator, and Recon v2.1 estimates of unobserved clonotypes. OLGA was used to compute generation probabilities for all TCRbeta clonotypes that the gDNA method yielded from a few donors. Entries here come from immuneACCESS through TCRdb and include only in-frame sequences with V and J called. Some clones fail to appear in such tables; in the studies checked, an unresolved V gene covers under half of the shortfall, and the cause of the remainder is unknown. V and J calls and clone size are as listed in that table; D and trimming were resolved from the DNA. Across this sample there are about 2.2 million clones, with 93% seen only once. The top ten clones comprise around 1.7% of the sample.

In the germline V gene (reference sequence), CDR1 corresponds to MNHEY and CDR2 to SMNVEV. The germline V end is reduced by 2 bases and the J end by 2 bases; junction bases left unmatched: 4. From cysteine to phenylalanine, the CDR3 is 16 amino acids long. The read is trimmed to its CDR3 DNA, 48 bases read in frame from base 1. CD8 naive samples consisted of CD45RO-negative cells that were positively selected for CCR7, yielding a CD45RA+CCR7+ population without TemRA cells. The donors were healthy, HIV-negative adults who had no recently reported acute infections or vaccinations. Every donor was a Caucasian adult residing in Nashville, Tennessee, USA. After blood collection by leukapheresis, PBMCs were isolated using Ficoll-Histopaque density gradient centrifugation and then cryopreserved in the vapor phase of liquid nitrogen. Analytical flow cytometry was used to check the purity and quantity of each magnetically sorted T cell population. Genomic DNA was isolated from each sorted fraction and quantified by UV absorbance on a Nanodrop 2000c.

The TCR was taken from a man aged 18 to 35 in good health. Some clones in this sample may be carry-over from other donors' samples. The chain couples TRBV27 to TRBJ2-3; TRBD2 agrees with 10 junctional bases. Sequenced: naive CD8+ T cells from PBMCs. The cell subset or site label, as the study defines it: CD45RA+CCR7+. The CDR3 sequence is CASSLRLAGITDTQYF. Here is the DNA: TGTGCCAGCAGTTTAAGACTAGCGGGCATCACAGATACGCAGTATTTT.